Following are 5 T cell receptor beta chains from one sample sequenced in a study of T cell responses to AZD1222 COVID-19 vaccine. Clones were sequenced by immunoSEQ multiplex PCR, and TCRdb holds only the in-frame ones, with some missing. The data contain about 140,000 clones, 92% of them singletons. The input for sequencing was peripheral blood, taken on day 0 of AZD1222 vaccination. These receptors were taken from an adult in good health.

The chain couples TRBV18 to TRBJ2-2; D gene ambiguous. Germline V gives CDR1 KGHSH, CDR2 LQKENI. V lost 4 bases and J lost 0, with 12 bases in between. The length of the CDR3 is 16 residues. The CDR3 bases are TGTGCCAGCTCACGTCTGGGTCTAGCGAACACCGGGGAGCTGTTTTTT. Encoded protein: CASSRLGLANTGELFF.

The V gene is TRBV2, the J gene TRBJ2-6; possibly TRBD1 for D (5 bases). Germline lookup yields CDR1 SNHLY and CDR2 FYNNEI. This CDR3 region has 14 residues. Trimming shortened V by 8 bases and J by 0 bases, and 8 bases separated the two germline ends. The CDR3 loop is CASVRASGANVLTF. In DNA, the CDR3 is TGTGCCAGCGTCAGGGCCTCTGGGGCCAACGTCCTGACTTTC.

This chain uses TRBV28 with TRBJ2-5; TRBD1 aligns across 9 bases. Trimming removed 3 bases from V and 2 bases from J; junction bases left unmatched: 4. CDR1 and CDR2 (germline): MDHEN, SYDVKM. The CDR3 is 15 residues long. This chain's CDR3 is CASSFDRGKQETQYF. The CDR3 DNA reads as TGTGCCAGCAGTTTTGACAGGGGGAAACAAGAGACCCAGTACTTC. Full variable domain (rest looked up from reference TRBV28 and TRBJ2-5): DVKVTQSSRYLVKRTGEKVFLECVQDMDHENMFWYRQDPGLGLRLIYFSYDVKMKEKGDIPEGYSVSREKKERFSLILESASTNQTSMYLCASSFDRGKQETQYFGPGTRLLVL.

The rearrangement links TRBV29-1 to TRBJ1-1, with TRBD1 as a possible D gene (5 bases). Germline assignment: CDR1 SQVTM and CDR2 ANQGSEA. The CDR3 extends over 13 amino acids. Trimming took off 4 bases at V and 4 bases at J, with 13 bases between the two ends. The DNA of the CDR3 is TGCAGCGTTGGTGGACAACTTTCCACTGAAGCTTTCTTT. Translated, it gives CSVGGQLSTEAFF.

The CDR3 sequence: CASSQGSSGLWDSPLHF. CDR3 bases: TGTGCCAGCAGCCAAGGATCCTCCGGGCTGTGGGATTCACCCCTCCACTTT. This rearrangement joins TRBV14 to TRBJ1-6; D not resolved. Per germline, CDR1 SGHDN and CDR2 FVKESK. The V end lost 1 base, the J end lost 8 bases, and 18 bases lay between the germline ends. The CDR3 length is 17 residues.